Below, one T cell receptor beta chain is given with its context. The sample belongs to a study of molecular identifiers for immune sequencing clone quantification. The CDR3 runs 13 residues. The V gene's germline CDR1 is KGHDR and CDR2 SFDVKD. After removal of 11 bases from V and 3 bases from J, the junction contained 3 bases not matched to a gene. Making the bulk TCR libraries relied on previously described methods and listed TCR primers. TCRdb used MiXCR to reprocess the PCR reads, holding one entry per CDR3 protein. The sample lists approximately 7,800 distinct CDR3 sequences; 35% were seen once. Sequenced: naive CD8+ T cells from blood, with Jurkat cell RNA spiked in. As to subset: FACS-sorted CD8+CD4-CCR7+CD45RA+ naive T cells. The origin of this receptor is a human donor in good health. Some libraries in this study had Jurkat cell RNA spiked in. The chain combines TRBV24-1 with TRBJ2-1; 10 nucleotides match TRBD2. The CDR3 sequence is CAIGTSDYNEQFF. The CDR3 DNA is TGTGCCATCGGGACTAGCGACTACAATGAGCAGTTCTTC.